The sequence of this T cell receptor beta chain was determined in a study of shared clonotypes between healthy human individuals. Study observations and caveats: Non-shared clonotypes showed lower generation probabilities than clonotypes common to all four donors. Even with large depth, rarefaction showed that sorted-subset sequencing was incomplete. In this cohort, only blood was sampled, and tissue repertoires likely differ.

Germline CDR1 GTSNPN, CDR2 SVGIG (reference sequence). The CDR3 is 14 residues long. The germline V and J ends were trimmed by 5 bases and 13 bases, with 26 bases remaining between them. An assay was performed, and its level was deep. Sequencing was performed with immunoSEQ multiplex PCR; in TCRdb, only in-frame clones are kept and a portion is missing. The repertoire includes around 990,000 clones, roughly 77% of them detected once, and 0.89% sits in the top ten. This clone was observed once. Its specificity is unknown. This chain uses TRBV30 with TRBJ1-2, with D tentatively TRBD1 (6 bases). This clonotype originated in a man aged 18 to 29 in good health. Some clones in this sample may be carry-over from other donors' samples. The source material was memory CD4+ T cells from PBMCs. Subset reported: CD45RA-negative fraction. CDR3 protein: CAWAKKGGARSGTF. The CDR3 region has the DNA TGTGCCTGGGCCAAGAAGGGGGGCGCCCGTTCGGGCACCTTC.